This T cell receptor (beta chain) was recovered during a study of cytomegalovirus exposure and HLA in healthy donors. In the study overall: The approximately 120 validation repertoires matched the roughly 630 first-cohort repertoires in platform, a later analysis reported. Study results and caveats: Cytomegalovirus association was assigned to under 200 TCR beta chains. Subsequent analysis of the approximately 120 validation repertoires found a tendency for first-cohort TCR clusters to co-occur.

Regarding this clone: Its antigen remains unidentified.

Libraries were prepared by immunoSEQ multiplex PCR; TCRdb keeps only in-frame clonotypes and omits some of them. In the table there are fewer than 120,000 clones, 89% of which are singletons. Donors were drawn from the approximately 120-subject validation cohort, separate from the roughly 700-subject first cohort. The CDR3 loop spans 15 amino acids. CDR1 and CDR2 (germline): SGHTA, FQGTGA. Trimming at V came to 5 bases and at J to 5 bases, leaving 6 bases not matched to a gene. Source material: PBMCs. The sequence derives from a woman aged 18 to 35 in good health and CMV-seronegative. This chain links TRBV7-3 with TRBJ2-1; 10 bases are shared with TRBD2. The CDR3 loop reads CASSETSGPNNEQFF. The CDR3 bases are TGTGCCAGCAGCGAGACTAGCGGGCCGAACAATGAGCAGTTCTTC. Together with reference TRBV7-3 and TRBJ2-1, the CDR3 gives the full variable domain: GAGVSQTPSNKVTEKGKYVELRCDPISGHTALYWYRQSLGQGPEFLIYFQGTGAADDSGLPNDRFFAVRPEGSVSTLKIQRTERGDSAVYLCASSETSGPNNEQFFGPGTRLTVL.